These 15 T cell receptor beta chains originate from one sample sequenced in a study of blood T cell repertoires in COVID-19 (dated by TCRdb to the early 2020s). Libraries came from the immunoSEQ multiplex PCR assay. Entries here come from immuneACCESS through TCRdb and include only in-frame sequences with V and J called. Some clones fail to appear in such tables; in the studies checked, an unresolved V gene covers under half of the shortfall, and the cause of the remainder is unknown. In all, the sample holds 170,000 or so clones, and more than 85% of those were seen once. More than 6.5% of the sample lies in the top ten. Material: PBMCs or T cells enriched from blood (not recorded which). Receptors were obtained from a woman aged 50 to 60 who had recovered from COVID-19.

V gene TRBV4-1 combines with J gene TRBJ2-7; 10 nucleotides match TRBD1. Germline V gene sequence: CDR1 MGHRA, CDR2 YSYEKL. The V gene end was trimmed by 3 bases and the J gene end by 7 bases; junction bases not matched to a gene: 9. The CDR3 is 15 amino acids. The CDR3 region is CASSHLDRDRGEQYF. For the CDR3, the DNA is TGCGCCAGCAGCCACCTAGACCGGGACAGGGGAGAGCAGTACTTC.

The chain has TRBV11-2 and TRBJ1-1; D perhaps matches TRBD1 (6 bases). The CDR3 length is 13 residues. With 7 bases removed from V and 2 bases from J, the gap between germline ends came to 11 bases. Looked up from germline, CDR1 is SGHAT and CDR2 is FQNNGV. The CDR3, as DNA: TGTGCCAGCACTTTAGGGGGTAACACTGAAGCTTTCTTT. Residues: CASTLGGNTEAFF.

Only one count was recorded for this clone. This chain connects TRBV5-4 to TRBJ2-3; weak D call: TRBD2 (6 bases). V gave up 7 bases and J gave up 4 bases, with 19 bases separating them. The germline CDR1 and CDR2 sequences are SGHNT and YYREEE (reference sequence). CDR3 length equals 15 residues. Here the CDR3 reads CASGPGGSQADTQYF. Here the CDR3 DNA reads TGTGCCAGCGGTCCTGGAGGGTCTCAAGCAGATACGCAGTATTTT.

This chain links TRBV7-6 with TRBJ2-5; 10 bases align to TRBD2. V lost 5 bases and J lost 5; bases outside the gene matches: 8. CDR1 is SGHVS, CDR2 FNYEAQ, per germline. The CDR3 consists of 15 residues. CDR3 loop: CASSPSGSTFETQYF. Here the CDR3 DNA reads TGTGCCAGCAGCCCTAGCGGGAGTACGTTCGAGACCCAGTACTTC.

The chain has TRBV6-2 or TRBV6-3 and TRBJ1-5, with a weak D call TRBD1 (5 bases). This CDR3 spans 16 amino acids. CDR1 MNHEY and CDR2 SVGEGT come from the germline V gene. V gave up 0 bases and J gave up 4 bases, with 13 bases separating them. The CDR3 loop reads CASSYSSTGRNQPQHF. The CDR3 DNA is TGTGCCAGCAGTTACTCGAGTACAGGACGAAATCAGCCCCAGCATTTT.

This rearrangement joins TRBV7-9 to TRBJ1-1; D not resolved. V was cut by 3 bases and J by 10 bases, with 12 bases left in between. CDR1 and CDR2 (germline): SEHNR, FQNEAQ (reference sequence). The CDR3 is made up of 12 amino acids. The DNA of the CDR3 is TGTGCCAGCAGCTTCGGCACGCCGGGAGCTTTCTTT. It is translated as CASSFGTPGAFF.

The chain joins TRBV5-4 to TRBJ1-2; perhaps TRBD1 as D (6 bases). Per the germline V gene, CDR1 is SGHNT and CDR2 is YYREEE (reference sequence). Trimming pared 2 bases from V and 7 bases from J, leaving 12 bases between. The CDR3 totals 13 residues. The CDR3 region has the DNA TGTGCCAGCAGCTTATCAGGGGTGGGTGGCTACACCTTC. Its translation is CASSLSGVGGYTF.

V usage is TRBV9 and J usage is TRBJ2-5; possible D gene TRBD2, 7 bases. Trimming pared 3 bases from V and 5 bases from J, leaving 17 bases between. Germline CDR1 and CDR2: SGDLS and YYNGEE. This CDR3 spans 15 amino acids. CDR3 protein: CASSAPSGGWETQYF. DNA for the CDR3: TGTGCCAGCAGCGCACCCTCGGGGGGCTGGGAGACCCAGTACTTC.

The chain combines TRBV29-1 with TRBJ2-3; 14 nucleotides match TRBD2. Germline CDR1 reads SQVTM; CDR2 reads ANQGSEA. The CDR3 loop spans 15 amino acids. V shed 4 bases, J shed 12 bases, and the junction held 12 bases outside the gene matches. The CDR3 sequence is CSVVAGTSGSRLQYF. CDR3 nucleotides: TGCAGCGTTGTAGCCGGGACTAGCGGGAGTAGGCTACAGTATTTT.

This chain links TRBV10-2 with TRBJ1-3, with D hard to call. Deletions cut 3 bases from V and 0 bases from J, with 6 bases between. Germline assignment: CDR1 WSHSY and CDR2 SAAADI. CDR3 length equals 14 residues. CDR3 DNA: TGCGCCAGCAGTGAACGGAGCTCTGGAAACACCATATATTTT. Protein: CASSERSSGNTIYF.

The chain carries TRBV27 and TRBJ1-5, with D perhaps TRBD1 (6 bases). Germline loops: CDR1 MNHEY, CDR2 SMNVEV (reference sequence). CDR3 length equals 17 residues. V gave up 6 bases and J gave up 0 bases, with 18 bases separating them. The chain's CDR3 is CASSPRAGAYSNQPQHF. The CDR3 coding sequence is TGTGCCAGCAGCCCCCGGGCGGGGGCGTATAGCAATCAGCCCCAGCATTTT.

The V gene is TRBV5-4, the J gene TRBJ2-4; 11 positions match TRBD2. Losses at the gene ends were 4 bases for V and 8 bases for J; bases not matched to a gene: 11. Germline V gene sequence: CDR1 SGHNT, CDR2 YYREEE (reference sequence). This CDR3 contains 16 residues. The CDR3 coding sequence is TGTGCCAGCAGCCATGGGCTAGCGGGAGGTGGGCACATTCAGTACTTC. Its translation is CASSHGLAGGGHIQYF.

The chain has TRBV24-1 and TRBJ1-5; a possible D gene is TRBD1 (5 bases). The CDR3 length is 15 residues. V gave up 2 bases and J gave up 3 bases, with 10 bases separating them. CDR1 and CDR2 from the germline V gene are KGHDR and SFDVKD. As DNA, the CDR3 is TGTGCCACCAGTGATTCAGGGCCCTACAATCAGCCCCAGCATTTT. Translation: CATSDSGPYNQPQHF.

The chain employs TRBV3-1 (or the pseudogene TRBV3-2) and TRBJ2-5; D remains ambiguous. Germline CDR1 and CDR2: LGHDT and YNNKEL (reference sequence). Between the trimmed V and J ends, which lost 4 bases and 2 bases, there was a span of 8 bases. The length of the CDR3 is 13 residues. The CDR3 region has the DNA TGTGCCAGCAGCCTGACTCTTCAAGAGACCCAGTACTTC. Protein sequence: CASSLTLQETQYF.

The J gene is TRBJ1-4, the V gene TRBV2; 7 bases are shared with TRBD1. CDR3 length: 13 amino acids. CDR1 is SNHLY and CDR2 is FYNNEI in the germline V gene. After removal of 6 bases from V and 8 bases from J, the junction contained 6 bases not matched to a gene. CDR3 loop: CASRNTGEEKLFF. CDR3 nucleotide sequence: TGTGCCAGCAGGAATACAGGGGAGGAAAAACTGTTTTTT.